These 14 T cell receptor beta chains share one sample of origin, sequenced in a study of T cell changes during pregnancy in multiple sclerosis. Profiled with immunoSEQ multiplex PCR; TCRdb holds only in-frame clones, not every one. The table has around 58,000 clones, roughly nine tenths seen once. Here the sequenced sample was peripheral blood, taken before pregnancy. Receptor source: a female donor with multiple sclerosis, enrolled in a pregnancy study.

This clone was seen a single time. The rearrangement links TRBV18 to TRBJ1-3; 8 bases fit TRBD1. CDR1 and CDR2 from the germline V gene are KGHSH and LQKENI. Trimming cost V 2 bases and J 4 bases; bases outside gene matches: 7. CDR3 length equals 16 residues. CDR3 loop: CASSPRDRIDGNTIYF. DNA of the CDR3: TGTGCCAGCTCACCAAGGGACAGGATCGACGGAAACACCATATATTTT.

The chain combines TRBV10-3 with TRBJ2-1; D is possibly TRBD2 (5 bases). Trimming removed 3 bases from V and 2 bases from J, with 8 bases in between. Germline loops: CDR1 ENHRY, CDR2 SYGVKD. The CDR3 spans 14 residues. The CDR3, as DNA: TGTGCCATCAGTGATGAGGGTGCCTACAATGAGCAGTTCTTC. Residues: CAISDEGAYNEQFF.

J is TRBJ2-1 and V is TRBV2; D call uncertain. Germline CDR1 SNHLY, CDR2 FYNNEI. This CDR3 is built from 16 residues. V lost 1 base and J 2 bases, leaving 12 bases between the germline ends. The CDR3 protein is CASSEDALSPYNEQFF. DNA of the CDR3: TGTGCCAGCAGTGAAGACGCTCTGAGCCCCTACAATGAGCAGTTCTTC.

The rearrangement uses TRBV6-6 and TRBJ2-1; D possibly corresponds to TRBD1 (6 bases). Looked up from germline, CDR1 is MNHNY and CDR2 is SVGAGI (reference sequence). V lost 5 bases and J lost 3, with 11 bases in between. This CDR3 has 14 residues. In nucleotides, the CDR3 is TGTGCCAGCAGTACCAACAGGGACTACAATGAGCAGTTCTTC. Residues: CASSTNRDYNEQFF.

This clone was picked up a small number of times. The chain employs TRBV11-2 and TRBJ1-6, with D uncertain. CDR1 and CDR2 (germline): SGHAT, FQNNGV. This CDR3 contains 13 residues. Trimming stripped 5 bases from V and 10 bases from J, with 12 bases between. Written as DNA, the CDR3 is TGTGCCAGCAGCCAAATAACAGAGTCACCCCTCCACTTT. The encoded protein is CASSQITESPLHF.

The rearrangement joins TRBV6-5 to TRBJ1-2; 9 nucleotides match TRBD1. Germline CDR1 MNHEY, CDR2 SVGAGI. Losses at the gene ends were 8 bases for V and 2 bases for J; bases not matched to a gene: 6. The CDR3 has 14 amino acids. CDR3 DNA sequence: TGTGCCAGCCAGCAGGACAGGGGAAACTATGGCTACACCTTC. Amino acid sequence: CASQQDRGNYGYTF.

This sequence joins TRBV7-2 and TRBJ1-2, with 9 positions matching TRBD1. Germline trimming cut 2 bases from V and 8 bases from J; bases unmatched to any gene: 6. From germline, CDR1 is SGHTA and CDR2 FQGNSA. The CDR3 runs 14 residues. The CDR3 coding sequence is TGTGCCAGCAGCTTATGGACAGGGGCGTTGGGCTACACCTTC. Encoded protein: CASSLWTGALGYTF. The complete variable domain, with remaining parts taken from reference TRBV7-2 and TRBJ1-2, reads GAGVSQSPSNKVTEKGKDVELRCDPISGHTALYWYRQSLGQGLEFLIYFQGNSAPDKSGLPSDRFSAERTGGSVSTLTIQRTQQEDSAVYLCASSLWTGALGYTFGSGTRLTVV.

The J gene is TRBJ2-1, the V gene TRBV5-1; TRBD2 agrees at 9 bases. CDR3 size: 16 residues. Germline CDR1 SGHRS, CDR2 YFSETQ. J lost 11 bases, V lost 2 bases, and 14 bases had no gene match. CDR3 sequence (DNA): TGCGCCAGCAGCTTAGACATAACTCTAGCGGGGAACAAGCAGTTCTTC. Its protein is CASSLDITLAGNKQFF. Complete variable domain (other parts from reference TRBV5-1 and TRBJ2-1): KAGVTQTPRYLIKTRGQQVTLSCSPISGHRSVSWYQQTPGQGLQFLFEYFSETQRNKGNFPGRFSGRQFSNSRSEMNVSTLELGDSALYLCASSLDITLAGNKQFFGPGTRLTVL.

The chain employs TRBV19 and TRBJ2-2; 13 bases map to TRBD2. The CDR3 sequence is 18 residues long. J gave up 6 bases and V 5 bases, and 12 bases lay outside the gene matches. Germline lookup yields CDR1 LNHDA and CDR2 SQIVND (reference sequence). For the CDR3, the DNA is TGTGCCAGTAGTCGCCCTCTACTAGCGGGGGGGCGACCCGGGGAGCTGTTTTTT. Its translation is CASSRPLLAGGRPGELFF.

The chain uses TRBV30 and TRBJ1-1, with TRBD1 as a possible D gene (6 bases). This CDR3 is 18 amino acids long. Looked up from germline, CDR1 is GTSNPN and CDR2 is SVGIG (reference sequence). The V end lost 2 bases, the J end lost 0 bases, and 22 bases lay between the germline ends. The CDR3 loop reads CAWSLRVGATFMNTEAFF. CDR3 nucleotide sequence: TGTGCCTGGAGTCTTAGGGTGGGGGCCACCTTCATGAACACTGAAGCTTTCTTT.

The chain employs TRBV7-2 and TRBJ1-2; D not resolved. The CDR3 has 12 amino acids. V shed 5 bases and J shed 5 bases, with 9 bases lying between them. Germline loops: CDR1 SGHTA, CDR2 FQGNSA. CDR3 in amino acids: CASSLSVYGYTF. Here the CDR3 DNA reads TGTGCCAGCAGCCTCTCGGTTTATGGCTACACCTTC.

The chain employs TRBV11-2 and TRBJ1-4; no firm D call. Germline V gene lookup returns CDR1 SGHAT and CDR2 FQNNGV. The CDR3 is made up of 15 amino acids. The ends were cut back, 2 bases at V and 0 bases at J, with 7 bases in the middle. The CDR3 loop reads CASSLSGATNEKLFF. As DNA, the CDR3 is TGTGCCAGCAGCTTAAGCGGGGCAACTAATGAAAAACTGTTTTTT.

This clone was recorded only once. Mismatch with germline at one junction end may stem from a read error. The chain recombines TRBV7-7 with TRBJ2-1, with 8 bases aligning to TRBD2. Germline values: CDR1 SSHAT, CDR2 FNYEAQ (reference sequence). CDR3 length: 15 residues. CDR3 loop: CASSLDAGGYNEQFF. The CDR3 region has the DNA TGTGCTAGCAGCTTAGACGCGGGGGGCTACAATGAGCAGTTCTTC.

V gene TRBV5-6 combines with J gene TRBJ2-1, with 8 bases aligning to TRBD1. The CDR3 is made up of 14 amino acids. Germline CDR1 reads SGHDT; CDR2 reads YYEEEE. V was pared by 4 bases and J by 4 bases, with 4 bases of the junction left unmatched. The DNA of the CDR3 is TGTGCCAGCAGCCCGACAGGGGTATACAATGAGCAGTTCTTC. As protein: CASSPTGVYNEQFF.